This passage covers 18 T cell receptor beta chains from one sample sequenced in a study of Ad26.COV2.S vaccination and SARS-CoV-2 variants. This sample's treatment: roughly 20 received Ad26.COV2.S at low or high dose, single or two shots; about 5 received placebo; per-sample allocation not given. On day 63 after the first injection, vaccine and placebo recipients gave samples. Sequencing used immunoSEQ multiplex PCR; TCRdb keeps in-frame clones, though not all of them. The sample holds roughly 350,000 clones, approximately 90% seen once. The material sequenced was peripheral blood, taken in a trial of Ad26.COV2.S vaccine versus placebo. Receptors originate from a person between 18 and 65 years old who received the Ad26.COV2.S COVID-19 vaccine or a placebo.

The CDR3 here is CASSPGLAGGIGELFF. DNA of the CDR3: TGCGCCAGCAGCCCGGGACTAGCGGGAGGTATCGGGGAGCTGTTTTTT. V usage is TRBV5-1 and J usage is TRBJ2-2; TRBD2 matches 15 bases. Germline values: CDR1 SGHRS, CDR2 YFSETQ. The V and J ends lost 4 bases and 7 bases, in that order; junction bases with no gene match: 5. This CDR3 region has 16 residues.

The genes are TRBV5-6 and TRBJ1-6; D gene unclear. There are 14 residues in the CDR3. The germline gives CDR1 SGHDT, CDR2 YYEEEE. Deletions cut 4 bases from V and 9 bases from J, with 14 bases between. As DNA, the CDR3 is TGTGCCAGCAGCCTCCAGCCTCTGGGTTCACCCCTCCACTTT. Translating it yields CASSLQPLGSPLHF.

The chain has TRBV19 and TRBJ2-2; D ambiguous. Deletions cut 3 bases from V and 3 bases from J, with 8 bases between. The CDR3 has 14 residues. Germline V gene lookup returns CDR1 LNHDA and CDR2 SQIVND (reference sequence). CDR3 in DNA: TGTGCCAGTAGTATCTCGTCGGACACCGGGGAGCTGTTTTTT. It specifies CASSISSDTGELFF.

Comments on this clone: This sample also contains other DNA sequences that code for the same CDR3. The rearrangement uses TRBV9 and TRBJ1-1; D is undetermined. The CDR3 totals 13 residues. Trimming shortened V by 1 base and J by 1 base, and 5 bases separated the two germline ends. Germline V lookup: CDR1 SGDLS, CDR2 YYNGEE. The CDR3 region has the DNA TGTGCCAGCAGCGTAAGGACGAACACTGAAGCTTTCTTT. Its protein is CASSVRTNTEAFF.

This sequence joins TRBV5-5 and TRBJ1-1; D is unresolved. Germline V gene sequence: CDR1 SGHKS, CDR2 YYEKEE (reference sequence). Trimming stripped 2 bases from V and 4 bases from J, with 6 bases between. The CDR3 is made up of 12 amino acids. The CDR3 DNA sequence: TGTGCCAGCAGCTTCCAAGTCACTGAAGCTTTCTTT. Its translation: CASSFQVTEAFF.

This clone was counted a single time. The rearrangement uses TRBV19 and TRBJ2-3; 16 bases map to TRBD2. CDR1 LNHDA and CDR2 SQIVND come from the germline V gene (reference sequence). Trimming removed 7 bases from V and 1 base from J; junction bases left unmatched: 8. The CDR3 consists of 18 residues. CDR3 in DNA: TGTGCCAGTAAACCGGGACTAGCGGGAGGGAGTGGCACAGATACGCAGTATTTT. Translated: CASKPGLAGGSGTDTQYF.

The V and J genes are TRBV19 and TRBJ1-5; 8 bases fit TRBD1. The CDR3 extends over 17 amino acids. V was pared by 6 bases and J by 1 base, with 11 bases of the junction left unmatched. Looked up from germline, CDR1 is LNHDA and CDR2 is SQIVND (reference sequence). The CDR3 coding sequence is TGTGCCAGTAGGACGGTTTCAGGGGGCCTGAGCAATCAGCCCCAGCATTTT. Translating it yields CASRTVSGGLSNQPQHF.

The CDR3 bases are TGTGCCAGCAGCTCCGCCCGGGACACCTATAGCAATCAGCCCCAGCATTTT. Protein sequence: CASSSARDTYSNQPQHF. This sequence joins TRBV7-8 and TRBJ1-5; maybe TRBD1 (6 bases). The germline gives CDR1 SGHVS, CDR2 FQNEAQ. Trimming shortened V by 4 bases and J by 0 bases, and 16 bases separated the two germline ends. The CDR3 extends over 17 amino acids.

The J gene is TRBJ1-3, the V gene TRBV11-3; no clear D gene. CDR1 and CDR2 (germline): SGHNT, YENEEA. V lost 4 bases and J 2 bases, leaving 9 bases between the germline ends. This CDR3 is built from 14 residues. The CDR3 DNA is TGTGCCAGCAGCTCGACTCATACTGGAAACACCATATATTTT. The encoded protein is CASSSTHTGNTIYF.

This chain joins TRBV7-8 and TRBJ1-1, with unresolved D. The V end was cut by 1 base, the J end by 0 bases, with 9 bases between. The CDR3 is 15 amino acids. Germline-derived CDR1 and CDR2 are SGHVS and FQNEAQ. Here the CDR3 reads CASSLGGILNTEAFF. In DNA form, the CDR3 reads TGTGCCAGCAGCTTAGGCGGCATATTGAACACTGAAGCTTTCTTT.

CDR3 DNA sequence: TGTGCCATCAGTGAGGGGACAGGGTCTGGCTACACCTTC. It translates to CAISEGTGSGYTF. The chain joins TRBV10-3 to TRBJ1-2, with TRBD1 matching over 9 bases. The germline CDR1 and CDR2 sequences are ENHRY and SYGVKD. V trimming: 2 bases; J trimming: 7 bases; junction bases outside the gene matches: 2. The CDR3 is 13 amino acids.

This rearrangement joins TRBV28 to TRBJ1-1; maybe TRBD1 (6 bases). V was shortened by 7 bases and J by 3 bases, with 15 bases between the two germline ends. Germline CDR1 and CDR2: MDHEN and SYDVKM. The CDR3 runs 14 residues. The CDR3 is CASNYRAKDTEAFF. CDR3 bases: TGTGCCAGCAATTACAGGGCGAAGGACACTGAAGCTTTCTTT.

This chain uses TRBV5-8 with TRBJ2-1; 7 bases are a match to TRBD1. V lost 3 bases, J lost 0 bases, and 3 bases stayed unmatched. CDR1 SGHTS and CDR2 YDEGEE come from the germline V gene. This CDR3 has 15 residues. CDR3 amino acids: CASSSRDSSYNEQFF. CDR3 nucleotides: TGTGCCAGCAGCTCTAGGGACAGCTCCTACAATGAGCAGTTCTTC.

The chain is built from TRBV19 and TRBJ2-7, with a tentative D call TRBD1 (6 bases). The germline V and J ends were trimmed by 4 bases and 4 bases, with 14 bases remaining between them. The CDR3 is made up of 14 amino acids. Germline values: CDR1 LNHDA, CDR2 SQIVND (reference sequence). CDR3 nucleotides: TGTGCCAGTAGTAAAGCCGGACAGCGGTACGAGCAGTACTTC. Translation: CASSKAGQRYEQYF.

The V and J genes are TRBV7-2 and TRBJ1-2, with 11 bases lining up with TRBD1. Trimming removed 5 bases from V and 7 bases from J; junction bases left unmatched: 6. Germline CDR1 reads SGHTA; CDR2 reads FQGNSA. This CDR3 has 14 amino acids. The CDR3 nucleotides are TGTGCCAGCAGCGCCGGACAGGGGGCGGGTGGCTACACCTTC. Amino acids: CASSAGQGAGGYTF.

This chain links TRBV4-2 with TRBJ1-1; D is unresolved. Germline V gives CDR1 LGHNA, CDR2 YNFKEQ. The CDR3 contains 14 residues. The ends were cut back, 1 base at V and 1 base at J, with 7 bases in the middle. CDR3 sequence reads: CASSQALGNTEAFF. CDR3 DNA sequence: TGTGCCAGCAGCCAAGCCCTAGGGAACACTGAAGCTTTCTTT.

CDR3 protein: CASSLRQAVTDTQYF. The CDR3 coding sequence is TGTGCCAGCAGCTTGCGGCAGGCGGTGACAGATACGCAGTATTTT. The chain recombines TRBV5-5 with TRBJ2-3; D call uncertain. The CDR3 covers 15 residues. V was shortened by 1 base and J by 3 bases, with 12 bases between the two germline ends. Germline CDR1 reads SGHKS; CDR2 reads YYEKEE (reference sequence).

The J gene is TRBJ2-3, the V gene TRBV4-2; TRBD1 matches at 7 bases. In germline, CDR1 is LGHNA, CDR2 YNFKEQ. V shed 0 bases and J 3 bases; nucleotides not matched to a gene: 9. The CDR3 has 17 amino acids. In DNA, the CDR3 is TGTGCCAGCAGCCAAGAGGCAAACAGGGGAGTGACAGATACGCAGTATTTT. It translates to CASSQEANRGVTDTQYF.